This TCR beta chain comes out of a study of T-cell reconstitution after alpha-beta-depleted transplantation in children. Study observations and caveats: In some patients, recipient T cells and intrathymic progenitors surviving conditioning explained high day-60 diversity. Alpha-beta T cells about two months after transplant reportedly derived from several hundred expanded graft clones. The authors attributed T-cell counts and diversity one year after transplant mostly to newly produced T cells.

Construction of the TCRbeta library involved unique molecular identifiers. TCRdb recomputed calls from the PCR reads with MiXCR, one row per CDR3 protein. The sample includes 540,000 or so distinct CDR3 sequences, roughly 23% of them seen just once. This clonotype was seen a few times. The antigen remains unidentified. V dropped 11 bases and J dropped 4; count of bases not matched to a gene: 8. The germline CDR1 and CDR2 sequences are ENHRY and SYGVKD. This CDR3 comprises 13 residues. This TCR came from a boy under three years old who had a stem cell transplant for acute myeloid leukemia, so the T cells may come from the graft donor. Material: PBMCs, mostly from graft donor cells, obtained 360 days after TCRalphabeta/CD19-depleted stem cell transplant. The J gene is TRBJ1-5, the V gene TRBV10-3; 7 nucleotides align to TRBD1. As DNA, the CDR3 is TGTGCCGTTCAGGGACAGTTAAATCAGCCCCAGCATTTT. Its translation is CAVQGQLNQPQHF.